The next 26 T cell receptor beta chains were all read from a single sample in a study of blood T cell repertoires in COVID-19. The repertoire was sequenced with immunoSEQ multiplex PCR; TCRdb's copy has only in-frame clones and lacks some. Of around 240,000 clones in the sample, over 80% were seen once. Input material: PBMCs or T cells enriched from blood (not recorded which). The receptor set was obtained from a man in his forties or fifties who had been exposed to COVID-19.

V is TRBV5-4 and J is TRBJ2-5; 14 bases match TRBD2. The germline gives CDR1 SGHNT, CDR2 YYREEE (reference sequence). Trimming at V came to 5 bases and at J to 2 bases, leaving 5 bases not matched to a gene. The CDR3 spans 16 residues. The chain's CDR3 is CASRSGTSGSQETQYF. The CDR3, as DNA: TGTGCCAGCAGATCCGGGACTAGCGGGAGTCAAGAGACCCAGTACTTC. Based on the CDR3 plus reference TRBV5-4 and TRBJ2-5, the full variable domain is ETGVTQSPTHLIKTRGQQVTLRCSSQSGHNTVSWYQQALGQGPQFIFQYYREEENGRGNFPPRFSGLQFPNYSSELNVNALELDDSALYLCASRSGTSGSQETQYFGPGTRLLVL.

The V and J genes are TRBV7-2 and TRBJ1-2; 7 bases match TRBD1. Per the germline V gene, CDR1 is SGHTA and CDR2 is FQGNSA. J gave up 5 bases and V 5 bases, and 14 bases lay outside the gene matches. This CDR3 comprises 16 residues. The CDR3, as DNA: TGTGCCAGCAGCACAAATCCGGGACAGAAATTTTATGGCTACACCTTC. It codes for CASSTNPGQKFYGYTF.

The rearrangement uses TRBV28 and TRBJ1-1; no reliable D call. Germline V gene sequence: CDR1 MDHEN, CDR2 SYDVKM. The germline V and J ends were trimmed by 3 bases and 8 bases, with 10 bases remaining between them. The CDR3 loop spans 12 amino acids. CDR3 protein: CASSFEVREAFF. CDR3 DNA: TGTGCCAGCAGTTTCGAGGTAAGAGAAGCTTTCTTT.

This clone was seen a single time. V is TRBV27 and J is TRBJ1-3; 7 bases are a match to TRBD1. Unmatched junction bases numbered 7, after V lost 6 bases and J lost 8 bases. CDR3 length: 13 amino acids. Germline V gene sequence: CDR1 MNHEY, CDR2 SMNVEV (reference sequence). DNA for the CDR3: TGTGCCAGCAGAAAATGGGACAGTCACACCATATATTTT. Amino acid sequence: CASRKWDSHTIYF.

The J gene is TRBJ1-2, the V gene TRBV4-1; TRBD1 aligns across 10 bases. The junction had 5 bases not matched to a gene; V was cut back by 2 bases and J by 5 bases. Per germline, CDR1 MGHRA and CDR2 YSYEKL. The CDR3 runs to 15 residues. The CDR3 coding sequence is TGCGCCAGCAGCCAAACCGGACAGGGGGGGTATGGCTACACCTTC. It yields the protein CASSQTGQGGYGYTF.

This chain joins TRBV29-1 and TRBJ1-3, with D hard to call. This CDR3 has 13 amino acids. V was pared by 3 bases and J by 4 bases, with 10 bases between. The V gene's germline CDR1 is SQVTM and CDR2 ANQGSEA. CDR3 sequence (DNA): TGCAGCGTTGACGCGGGGTTCGGAAACACCATATATTTT. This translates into CSVDAGFGNTIYF.

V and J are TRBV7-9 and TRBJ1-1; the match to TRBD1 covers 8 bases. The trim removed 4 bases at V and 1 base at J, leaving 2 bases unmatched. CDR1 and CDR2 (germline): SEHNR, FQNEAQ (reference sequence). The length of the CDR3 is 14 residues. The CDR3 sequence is CASSWGQANTEAFF. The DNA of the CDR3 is TGTGCCAGCAGCTGGGGACAGGCGAACACTGAAGCTTTCTTT.

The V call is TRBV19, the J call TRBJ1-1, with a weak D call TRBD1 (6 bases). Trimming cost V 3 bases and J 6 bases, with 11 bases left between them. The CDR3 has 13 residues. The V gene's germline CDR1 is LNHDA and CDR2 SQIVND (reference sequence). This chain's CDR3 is CASSISGAAEAFF. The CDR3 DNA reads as TGTGCCAGTAGTATTTCAGGGGCTGCTGAAGCTTTCTTT.

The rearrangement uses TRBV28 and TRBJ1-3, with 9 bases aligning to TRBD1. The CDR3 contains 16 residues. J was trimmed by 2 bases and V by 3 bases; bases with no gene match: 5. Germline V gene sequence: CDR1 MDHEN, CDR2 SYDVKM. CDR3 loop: CASSLGQGSPGNTIYF. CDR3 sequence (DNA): TGTGCCAGCAGTTTGGGACAGGGCTCCCCTGGAAACACCATATATTTT.

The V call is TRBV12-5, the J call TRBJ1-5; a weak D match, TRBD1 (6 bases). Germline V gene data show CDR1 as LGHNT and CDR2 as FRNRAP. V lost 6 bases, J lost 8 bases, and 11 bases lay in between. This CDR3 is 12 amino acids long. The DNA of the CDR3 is TGTGCTAGTGGATCACAGGGTGAGCCCCAGCATTTT. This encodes CASGSQGEPQHF.

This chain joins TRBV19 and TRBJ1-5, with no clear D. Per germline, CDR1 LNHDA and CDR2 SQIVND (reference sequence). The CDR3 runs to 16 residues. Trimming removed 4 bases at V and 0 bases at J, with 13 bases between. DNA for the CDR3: TGTGCCAGTAGTAGGGCGGGCAGCAATAGCAATCAGCCCCAGCATTTT. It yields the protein CASSRAGSNSNQPQHF.

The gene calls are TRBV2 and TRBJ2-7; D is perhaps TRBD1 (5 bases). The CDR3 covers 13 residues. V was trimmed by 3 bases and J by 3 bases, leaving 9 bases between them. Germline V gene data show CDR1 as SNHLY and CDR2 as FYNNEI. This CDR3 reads CASSEDQGYEQYF. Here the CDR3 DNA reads TGTGCCAGCAGTGAGGACCAGGGCTACGAGCAGTACTTC. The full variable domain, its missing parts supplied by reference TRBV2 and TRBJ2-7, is EPEVTQTPSHQVTQMGQEVILRCVPISNHLYFYWYRQILGQKVEFLVSFYNNEISEKSEIFDDQFSVERPDGSNFTLKIRSTKLEDSAMYFCASSEDQGYEQYFGPGTRLTVT.

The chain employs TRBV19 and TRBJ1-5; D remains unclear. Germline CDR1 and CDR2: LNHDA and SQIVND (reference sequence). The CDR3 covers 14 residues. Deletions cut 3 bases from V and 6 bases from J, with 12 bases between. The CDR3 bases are TGTGCCAGTAGTATTAGAGATTTTGCTCAGCCCCAGCATTTT. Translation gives CASSIRDFAQPQHF. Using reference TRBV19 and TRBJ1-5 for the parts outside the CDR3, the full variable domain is DGGITQSPKYLFRKEGQNVTLSCEQNLNHDAMYWYRQDPGQGLRLIYYSQIVNDFQKGDIAEGYSVSREKKESFPLTVTSAQKNPTAFYLCASSIRDFAQPQHFGDGTRLSIL.

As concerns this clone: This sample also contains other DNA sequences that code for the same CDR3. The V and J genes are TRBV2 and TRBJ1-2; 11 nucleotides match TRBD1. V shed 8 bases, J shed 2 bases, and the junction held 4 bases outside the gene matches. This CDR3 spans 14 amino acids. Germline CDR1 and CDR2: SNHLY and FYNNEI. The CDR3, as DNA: TGTGCCAGCTCAGGACAGGGGGCGAACTATGGCTACACCTTC. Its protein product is CASSGQGANYGYTF.

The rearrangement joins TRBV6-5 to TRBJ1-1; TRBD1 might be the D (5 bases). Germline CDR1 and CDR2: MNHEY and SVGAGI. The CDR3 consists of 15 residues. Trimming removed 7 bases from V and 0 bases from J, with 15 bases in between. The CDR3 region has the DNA TGTGCCAGCACCTTGAACCAGGGCTTGAACACTGAAGCTTTCTTT. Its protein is CASTLNQGLNTEAFF.

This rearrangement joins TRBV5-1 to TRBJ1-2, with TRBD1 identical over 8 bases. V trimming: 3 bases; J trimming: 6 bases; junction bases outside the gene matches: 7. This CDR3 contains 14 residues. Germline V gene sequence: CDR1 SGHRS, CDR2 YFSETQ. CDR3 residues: CASSSDRVYDGYTF. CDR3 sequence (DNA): TGCGCCAGCAGCTCGGACAGGGTGTATGATGGCTACACCTTC.

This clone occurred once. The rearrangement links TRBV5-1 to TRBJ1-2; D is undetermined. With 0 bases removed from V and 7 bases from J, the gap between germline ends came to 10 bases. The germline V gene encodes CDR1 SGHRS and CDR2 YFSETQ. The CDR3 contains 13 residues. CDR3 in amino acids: CASSLAETFGYTF. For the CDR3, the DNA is TGCGCCAGCAGCTTGGCGGAGACGTTTGGCTACACCTTC.

CDR3 sequence reads: CASTSDRSNQPQHF. For the CDR3, the DNA is TGTGCCAGCACTTCTGACAGGAGTAATCAGCCCCAGCATTTT. The chain has TRBV2 and TRBJ1-5; D is perhaps TRBD1 (6 bases). Germline V gene data show CDR1 as SNHLY and CDR2 as FYNNEI. CDR3 length: 14 amino acids. V lost 7 bases and J lost 4, with 14 bases in between.

CDR3: CASSFLEASGGYTQYF. The DNA for the CDR3 is TGTGCCAGCAGTTTCCTCGAGGCTAGCGGGGGATATACGCAGTATTTT. The rearrangement links TRBV27 to TRBJ2-3, with TRBD2 matching 10 bases. The CDR3 runs 16 residues. Germline trimming cut 3 bases from V and 7 bases from J; bases unmatched to any gene: 10. Germline assignment: CDR1 MNHEY and CDR2 SMNVEV (reference sequence).

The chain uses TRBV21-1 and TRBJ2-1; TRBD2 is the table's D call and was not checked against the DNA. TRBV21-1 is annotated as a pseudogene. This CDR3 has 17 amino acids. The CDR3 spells CASPYGGGASSYNEQFF. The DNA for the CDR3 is TGTGCCAGCCCCTATGGTGGCGGAGCGAGCTCCTACAATGAGCAGTTCTTC.

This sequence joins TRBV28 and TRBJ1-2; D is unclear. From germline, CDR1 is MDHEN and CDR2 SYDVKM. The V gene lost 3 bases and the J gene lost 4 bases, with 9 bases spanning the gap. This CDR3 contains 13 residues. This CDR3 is CASSFLRLYGYTF. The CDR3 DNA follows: TGTGCCAGCAGTTTTCTGCGGCTCTATGGCTACACCTTC.

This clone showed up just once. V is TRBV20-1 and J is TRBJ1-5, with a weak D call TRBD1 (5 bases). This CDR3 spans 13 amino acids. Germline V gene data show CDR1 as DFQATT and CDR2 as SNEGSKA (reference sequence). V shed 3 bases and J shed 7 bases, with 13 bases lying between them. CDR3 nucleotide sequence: TGCAGTGCTAGTCAACAGGTGGAACAGCCCCAGCATTTT. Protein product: CSASQQVEQPQHF.

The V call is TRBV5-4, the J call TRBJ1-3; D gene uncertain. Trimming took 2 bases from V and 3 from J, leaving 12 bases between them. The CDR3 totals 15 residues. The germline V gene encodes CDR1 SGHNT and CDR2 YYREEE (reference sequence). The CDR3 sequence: CASSFGLGDGNTIYF. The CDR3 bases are TGTGCCAGCAGCTTCGGACTGGGCGATGGAAACACCATATATTTT.

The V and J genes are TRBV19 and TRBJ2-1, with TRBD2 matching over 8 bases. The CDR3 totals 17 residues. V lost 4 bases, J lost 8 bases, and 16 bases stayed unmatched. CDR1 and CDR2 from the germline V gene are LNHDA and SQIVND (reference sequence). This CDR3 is CASSKRAGGRSGYEQFF. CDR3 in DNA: TGTGCCAGTAGTAAACGGGCGGGAGGAAGGTCGGGCTATGAGCAGTTCTTC.

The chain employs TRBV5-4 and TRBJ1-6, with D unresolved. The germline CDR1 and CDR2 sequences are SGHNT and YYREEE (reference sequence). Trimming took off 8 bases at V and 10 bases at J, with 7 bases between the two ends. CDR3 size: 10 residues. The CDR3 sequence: CARAKSPLHF. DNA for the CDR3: TGTGCCAGAGCGAAATCACCCCTCCACTTT.

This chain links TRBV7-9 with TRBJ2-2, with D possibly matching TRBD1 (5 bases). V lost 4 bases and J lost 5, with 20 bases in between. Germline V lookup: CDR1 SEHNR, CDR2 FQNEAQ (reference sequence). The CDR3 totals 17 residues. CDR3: CASSYLPTRVETGELFF. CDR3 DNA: TGTGCCAGCAGCTATTTGCCTACCAGGGTGGAAACCGGGGAGCTGTTTTTT. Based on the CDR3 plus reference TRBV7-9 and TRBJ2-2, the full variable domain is DTGVSQNPRHKITKRGQNVTFRCDPISEHNRLYWYRQTLGQGPEFLTYFQNEAQLEKSRLLSDRFSAERPKGSFSTLEIQRTEQGDSAMYLCASSYLPTRVETGELFFGEGSRLTVL.